This section outlines one TCR beta chain sequence together with its context. This specimen belongs to a study of blood T cell repertoires in COVID-19. For the study at large: The analysed material was cDNA or gDNA that came from T cells, B-cell-depleted T cells, or PBMCs.

Source study methods: For nucleated cells, counts were estimated from reference gene primer amplification. The data were produced by immunoSEQ multiplex PCR, yet TCRdb's version contains in-frame clones alone and is incomplete. That table is the source of V, J and clone size, and D and trimming were worked out from the DNA. The data contain about 130,000 clones, approximately 87% of them singletons. The CDR3 has 18 amino acids. Sequenced sample: peripheral blood. The gene calls are TRBV21-1 and TRBJ1-3; the table's D gene call, TRBD1, was not cross checked with the DNA. TRBV21-1 is deemed a pseudogene. This TCR derives from a woman aged 55-69 years with acute or convalescent COVID-19. CDR3 loop: CASSPLEQGKECGNTIYF. CDR3 DNA sequence: TGTGCCAGCAGCCCTCTGGAACAGGGGAAAGAATGCGGAAACACCATATATTTT.